Below are 10 T cell receptor beta chains sequenced from a single sample in a study of CD8 T cells in Susac syndrome. When the RNA was reverse transcribed, random hexamers were used with an input of about 0.5 to 1 ug. One entry per CDR3 protein results from TCRdb running MiXCR on the immunoSEQ multiplex PCR reads. The sample has 160,000 or so distinct CDR3 sequences; approximately 95% are singletons. Sequenced: CD4+ T cells from PBMCs. Receptor source: a human donor with Susac syndrome.

The chain couples TRBV7-9 to TRBJ2-3; TRBD1 agrees at 7 bases. Germline-derived CDR1 and CDR2 are SEHNR and FQNEAQ (reference sequence). The CDR3 covers 14 residues. V lost 8 bases to trimming and J lost 2 bases; unmatched junction nucleotides: 7. CDR3 nucleotide sequence: TGTGCCAGCGACCGGGACAGAAACACAGATACGCAGTATTTT. Translated: CASDRDRNTDTQYF.

The gene calls are TRBV6-5 and TRBJ2-7; 9 positions match TRBD1. CDR3 size: 14 residues. Germline CDR1 MNHEY, CDR2 SVGAGI. The ends lost 5 bases at V and 5 bases at J; junction bases unmatched: 7. The CDR3 DNA follows: TGTGCCAGCAGTCTCACAGGGGGCGACGACGAGCAGTACTTC. Amino acids: CASSLTGGDDEQYF.

The chain links TRBV29-1 to TRBJ1-1; D is unresolved. CDR3 size: 10 residues. V shed 6 bases and J shed 8 bases, with 10 bases lying between them. Germline CDR1 is SQVTM and CDR2 is ANQGSEA. For the CDR3, the DNA is TGCAGCGTCGGTAGAGGGGAAGCTTTCTTT. It is translated as CSVGRGEAFF. Supplemented by reference TRBV29-1 and TRBJ1-1, the full variable domain reads SAVISQKPSRDICQRGTSLTIQCQVDSQVTMMFWYRQQPGQSLTLIATANQGSEATYESGFVIDKFPISRPNLTFSTLTVSNMSPEDSSIYLCSVGRGEAFFGQGTRLTVV.

This clonotype has just one count. J is TRBJ2-7 and V is TRBV20-1; D is unclear. The CDR3 consists of 14 residues. The V and J ends lost 1 base and 2 bases respectively, with 12 bases between them. Germline lookup yields CDR1 DFQATT and CDR2 SNEGSKA (reference sequence). The CDR3 sequence is CSARGEGKAYEQYF. The CDR3 bases are TGCAGTGCTAGAGGGGAAGGGAAAGCCTACGAGCAGTACTTC.

The sample holds one count of this clonotype. The chain combines TRBV4-1 with TRBJ2-7, with D unresolved. Germline CDR1 is MGHRA and CDR2 is YSYEKL. The CDR3 runs to 15 residues. Trimming shortened V by 2 bases and J by 4 bases, and 15 bases separated the two germline ends. CDR3 protein: CASSQILDPEYEQYF. In nucleotides, the CDR3 is TGCGCCAGCAGCCAAATTTTAGACCCCGAATACGAGCAGTACTTC.

The V call is TRBV18, the J call TRBJ1-1; the D gene is possibly TRBD1 (5 bases). The ends were cut back, 6 bases at V and 6 bases at J, with 11 bases in the middle. The CDR3 totals 12 residues. Germline V CDR1 and CDR2: KGHSH, LQKENI. The CDR3 spells CASSTRAAEAFF. In nucleotides, the CDR3 is TGTGCCAGCTCTACCAGGGCGGCTGAAGCTTTCTTT.

The chain couples TRBV6-1 to TRBJ2-1, with unresolved D. From germline, CDR1 is MNHNS and CDR2 SASEGT. The CDR3 extends over 11 amino acids. V was trimmed by 3 bases and J by 12 bases, leaving 9 bases between them. The CDR3 bases are TGTGCCAGCAGTGAGACCCAGCGGCAGTTCTTC. Amino acids: CASSETQRQFF.

This chain joins TRBV4-1 and TRBJ2-3; 9 nucleotides agree with TRBD2. CDR1 is MGHRA, CDR2 YSYEKL, per germline. V shed 1 base and J 8 bases; nucleotides not matched to a gene: 7. The CDR3 contains 15 residues. The CDR3 coding sequence is TGCGCCAGCAGCCAAGGCCTAGCGGGGTTCGGTACGCAGTATTTT. Protein sequence: CASSQGLAGFGTQYF.

V gene TRBV29-1 combines with J gene TRBJ1-1, with D perhaps TRBD1 (5 bases). The germline V and J ends were trimmed by 6 bases and 6 bases, with 17 bases remaining between them. The CDR3 contains 13 residues. Germline CDR1 reads SQVTM; CDR2 reads ANQGSEA. CDR3 sequence: CSVGDFGVAEAFF. CDR3 sequence (DNA): TGCAGCGTAGGGGACTTTGGAGTAGCTGAAGCTTTCTTT.

The chain couples TRBV14 to TRBJ2-7, with D uncertain. This CDR3 has 11 residues. Germline V lookup: CDR1 SGHDN, CDR2 FVKESK. V was trimmed by 2 bases and J by 6 bases, leaving 5 bases between them. CDR3 nucleotides: TGTGCCAGCAGCCAACGACCCGAGCAGTACTTC. Translating gives CASSQRPEQYF. Looking up the rest from reference TRBV14 and TRBJ2-7 gives the full variable domain: EAGVTQFPSHSVIEKGQTVTLRCDPISGHDNLYWYRRVMGKEIKFLLHFVKESKQDESGMPNNRFLAERTGGTYSTLKVQPAELEDSGVYFCASSQRPEQYFGPGTRLTVT.